This TCR beta chain derives from a study of shared clonotypes between healthy human individuals. Each subset's genomic DNA was split evenly across several immunoSEQ plates. TCRdb keeps only in-frame clones here, not all; method: immunoSEQ multiplex PCR. Here the sample spans about 2.3 million clones, 80% to 95% being singletons. CDR3 length: 18 amino acids. CDR1 is GTSNPN, CDR2 SVGIG, per germline (reference sequence). Germline trimming cut 1 base from V and 0 bases from J; bases unmatched to any gene: 7. Study-level results: Non-shared clonotypes displayed generation probabilities falling below those of clonotypes present in all four donors.

Concerning this clone itself: Its target is unknown.

The source material was naive CD4+ T cells from PBMCs. As to subset: CD45RA+ positively selected. The chain carries TRBV30 and TRBJ2-1, with 12 positions matching TRBD2. This TCR was recovered from a man between 18 and 35 years old in good health. Some clones in this sample may be carry-over from other donors' samples. CDR3 coding DNA: TGTGCCTGGAGTGCGGGGCTAGCGGGAGGGACCTCCTACAATGAGCAGTTCTTC. Encoded protein: CAWSAGLAGGTSYNEQFF.